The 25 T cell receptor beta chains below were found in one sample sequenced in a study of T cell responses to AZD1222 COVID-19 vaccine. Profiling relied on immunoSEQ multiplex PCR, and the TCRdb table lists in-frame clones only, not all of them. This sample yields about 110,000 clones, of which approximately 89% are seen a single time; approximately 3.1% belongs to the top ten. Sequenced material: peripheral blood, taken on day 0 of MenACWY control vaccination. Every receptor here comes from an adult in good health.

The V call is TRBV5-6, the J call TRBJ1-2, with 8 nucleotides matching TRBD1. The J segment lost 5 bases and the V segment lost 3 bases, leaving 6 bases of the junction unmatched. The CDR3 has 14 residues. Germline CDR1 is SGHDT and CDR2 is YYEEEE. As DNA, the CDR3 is TGTGCCAGCAGCTCCAGGGGGCGCTTGTATGGCTACACCTTC. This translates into CASSSRGRLYGYTF.

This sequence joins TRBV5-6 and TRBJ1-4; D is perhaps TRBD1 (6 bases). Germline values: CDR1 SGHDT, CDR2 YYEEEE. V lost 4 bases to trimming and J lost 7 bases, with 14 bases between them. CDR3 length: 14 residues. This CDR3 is CASSTLGGAEKLFF. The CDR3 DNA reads TGTGCCAGCAGCACCTTAGGGGGGGCTGAAAAACTGTTTTTT.

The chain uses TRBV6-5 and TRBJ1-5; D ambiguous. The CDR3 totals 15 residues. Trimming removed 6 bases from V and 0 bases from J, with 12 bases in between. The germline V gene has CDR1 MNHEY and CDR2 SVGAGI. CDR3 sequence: CASRYDIRSNQPQHF. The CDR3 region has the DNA TGTGCCAGCAGATATGACATCCGTAGCAATCAGCCCCAGCATTTT.

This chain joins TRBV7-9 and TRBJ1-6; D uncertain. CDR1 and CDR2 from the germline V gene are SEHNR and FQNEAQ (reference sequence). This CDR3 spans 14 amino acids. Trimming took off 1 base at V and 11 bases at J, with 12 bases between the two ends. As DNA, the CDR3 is TGTGCCAGCAGCTTAGGACGCGGAGGGACACCCCTCCACTTT. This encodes CASSLGRGGTPLHF.

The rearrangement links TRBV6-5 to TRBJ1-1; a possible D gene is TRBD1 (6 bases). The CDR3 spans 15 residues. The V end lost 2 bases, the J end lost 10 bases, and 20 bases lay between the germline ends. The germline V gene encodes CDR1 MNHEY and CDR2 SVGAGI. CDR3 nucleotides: TGTGCCAGCAGTTACCGGCAAGGTCTGTCCAGGGGAGCTTTCTTT. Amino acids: CASSYRQGLSRGAFF.

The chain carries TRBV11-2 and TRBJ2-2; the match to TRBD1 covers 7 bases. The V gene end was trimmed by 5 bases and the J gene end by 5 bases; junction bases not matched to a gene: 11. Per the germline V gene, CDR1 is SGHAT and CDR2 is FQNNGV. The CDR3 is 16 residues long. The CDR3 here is CASSPRGTVGTGELFF. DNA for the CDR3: TGTGCCAGCAGCCCAAGGGGGACAGTGGGAACCGGGGAGCTGTTTTTT.

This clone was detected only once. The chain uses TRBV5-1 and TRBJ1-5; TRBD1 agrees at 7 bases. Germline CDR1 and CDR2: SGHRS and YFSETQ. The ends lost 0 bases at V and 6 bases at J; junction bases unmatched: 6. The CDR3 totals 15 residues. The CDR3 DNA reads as TGCGCCAGCAGCTTGGCAGAGGGGGCGGCTCAGCCCCAGCATTTT. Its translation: CASSLAEGAAQPQHF.

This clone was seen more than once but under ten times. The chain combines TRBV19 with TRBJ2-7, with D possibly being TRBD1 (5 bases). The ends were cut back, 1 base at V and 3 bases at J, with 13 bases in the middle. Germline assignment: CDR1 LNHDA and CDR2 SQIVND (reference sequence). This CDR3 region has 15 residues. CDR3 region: CASSIGKGASYEQYF. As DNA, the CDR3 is TGTGCCAGTAGTATAGGGAAAGGGGCTAGCTACGAGCAGTACTTC.

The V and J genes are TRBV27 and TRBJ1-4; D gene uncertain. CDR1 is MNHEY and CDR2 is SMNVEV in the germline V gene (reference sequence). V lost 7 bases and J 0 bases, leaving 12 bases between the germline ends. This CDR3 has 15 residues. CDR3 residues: CASTPRAATNEKLFF. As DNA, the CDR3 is TGTGCCAGCACCCCCCGGGCCGCAACTAATGAAAAACTGTTTTTT.

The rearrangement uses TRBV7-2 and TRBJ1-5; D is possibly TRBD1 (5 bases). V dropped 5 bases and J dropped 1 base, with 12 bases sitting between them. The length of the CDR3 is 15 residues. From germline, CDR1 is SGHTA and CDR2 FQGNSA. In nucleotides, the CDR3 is TGTGCCAGCAGCGGGGGACTGTGGAGCAATCAGCCCCAGCATTTT. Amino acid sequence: CASSGGLWSNQPQHF.

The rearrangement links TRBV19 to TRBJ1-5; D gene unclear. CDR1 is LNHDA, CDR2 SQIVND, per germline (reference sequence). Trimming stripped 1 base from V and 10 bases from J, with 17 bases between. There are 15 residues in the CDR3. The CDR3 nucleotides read TGTGCCAGTAGTATAGGGGCAGCGGCGGTGCTTCCCCAGCATTTT. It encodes CASSIGAAAVLPQHF.

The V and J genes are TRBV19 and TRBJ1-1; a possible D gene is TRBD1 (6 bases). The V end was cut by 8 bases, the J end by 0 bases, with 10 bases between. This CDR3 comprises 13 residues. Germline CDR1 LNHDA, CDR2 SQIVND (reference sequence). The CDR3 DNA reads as TGTGCCAGTTCACAGGGATTGAACACTGAAGCTTTCTTT. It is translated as CASSQGLNTEAFF.

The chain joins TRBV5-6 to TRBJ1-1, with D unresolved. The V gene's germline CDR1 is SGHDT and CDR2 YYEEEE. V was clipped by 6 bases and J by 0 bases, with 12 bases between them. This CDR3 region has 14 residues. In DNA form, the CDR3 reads TGTGCCAGCACCCGCGGGCAATTGAACACTGAAGCTTTCTTT. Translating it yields CASTRGQLNTEAFF.

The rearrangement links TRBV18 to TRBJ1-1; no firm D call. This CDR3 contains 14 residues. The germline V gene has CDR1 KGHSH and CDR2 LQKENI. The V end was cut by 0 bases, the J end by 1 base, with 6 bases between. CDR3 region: CASSPPLGNTEAFF. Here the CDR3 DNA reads TGTGCCAGCTCACCACCGTTAGGGAACACTGAAGCTTTCTTT.

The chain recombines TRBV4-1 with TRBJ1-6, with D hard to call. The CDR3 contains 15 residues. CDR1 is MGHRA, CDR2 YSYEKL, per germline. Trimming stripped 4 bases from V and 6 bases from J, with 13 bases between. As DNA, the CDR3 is TGCGCCAGCAGCCGCGTCTCGGGCGCTAATTCACCCCTCCACTTT. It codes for CASSRVSGANSPLHF.

CDR3 protein: CASSDGPGQSEKLFF. The CDR3 DNA sequence: TGTGCCAGCAGCGACGGACCGGGACAATCTGAAAAACTGTTTTTT. The chain recombines TRBV9 with TRBJ1-4, with TRBD1 as a possible D gene (6 bases). The V gene lost 3 bases and the J gene lost 7 bases, with 16 bases spanning the gap. CDR1 and CDR2 from the germline V gene are SGDLS and YYNGEE. There are 15 residues in the CDR3.

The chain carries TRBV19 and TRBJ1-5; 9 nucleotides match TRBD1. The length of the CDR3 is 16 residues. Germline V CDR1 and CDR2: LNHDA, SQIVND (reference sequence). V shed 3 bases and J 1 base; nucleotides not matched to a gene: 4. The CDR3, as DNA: TGTGCCAGTAGTATCAGGACAGGGGCCAGCAATCAGCCCCAGCATTTT. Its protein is CASSIRTGASNQPQHF.

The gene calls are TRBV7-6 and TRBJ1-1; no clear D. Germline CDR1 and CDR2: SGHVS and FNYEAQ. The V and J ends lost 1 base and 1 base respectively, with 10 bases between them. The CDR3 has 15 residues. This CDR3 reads CASSLVGTANTEAFF. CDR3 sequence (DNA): TGTGCCAGCAGCTTAGTTGGAACGGCGAACACTGAAGCTTTCTTT. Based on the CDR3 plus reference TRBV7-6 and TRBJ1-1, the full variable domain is GAGVSQSPRYKVTKRGQDVALRCDPISGHVSLYWYRQALGQGPEFLTYFNYEAQQDKSGLPNDRFSAERPEGSISTLTIQRTEQRDSAMYRCASSLVGTANTEAFFGQGTRLTVV.

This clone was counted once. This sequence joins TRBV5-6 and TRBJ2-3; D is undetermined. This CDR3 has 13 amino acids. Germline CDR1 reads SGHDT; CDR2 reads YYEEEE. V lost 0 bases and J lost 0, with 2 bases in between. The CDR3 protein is CASSLGSTDTQYF. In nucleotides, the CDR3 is TGTGCCAGCAGCTTGGGGAGCACAGATACGCAGTATTTT.

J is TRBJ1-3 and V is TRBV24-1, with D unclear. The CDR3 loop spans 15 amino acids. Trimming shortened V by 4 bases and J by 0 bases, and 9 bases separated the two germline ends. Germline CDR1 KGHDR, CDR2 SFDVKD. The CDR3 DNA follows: TGTGCCACCAGTGACGGCGAGAGCTCTGGAAACACCATATATTTT. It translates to CATSDGESSGNTIYF.

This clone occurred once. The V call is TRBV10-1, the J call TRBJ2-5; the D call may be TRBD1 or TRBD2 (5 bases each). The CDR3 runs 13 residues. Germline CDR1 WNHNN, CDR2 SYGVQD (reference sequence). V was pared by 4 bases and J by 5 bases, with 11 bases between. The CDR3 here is CASSGLGDETQYF. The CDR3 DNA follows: TGCGCCAGCAGTGGCCTGGGGGACGAGACCCAGTACTTC.

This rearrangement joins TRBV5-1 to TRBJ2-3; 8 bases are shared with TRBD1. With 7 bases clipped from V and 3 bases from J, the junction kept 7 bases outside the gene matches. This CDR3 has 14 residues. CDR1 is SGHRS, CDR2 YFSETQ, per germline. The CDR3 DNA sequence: TGCGCCAGCGCCGACAGGGGAGGAACAGATACGCAGTATTTT. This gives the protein CASADRGGTDTQYF.

The CDR3 loop is CASSPGSGTLMNTEAFF. The CDR3 DNA is TGTGCCAGCTCACCAGGAAGCGGGACACTTATGAACACTGAAGCTTTCTTT. This sequence joins TRBV18 and TRBJ1-1; TRBD1 is a possible D gene (6 bases). The V gene's germline CDR1 is KGHSH and CDR2 LQKENI. The length of the CDR3 is 17 residues. Trimming removed 2 bases at V and 0 bases at J, with 16 bases between.

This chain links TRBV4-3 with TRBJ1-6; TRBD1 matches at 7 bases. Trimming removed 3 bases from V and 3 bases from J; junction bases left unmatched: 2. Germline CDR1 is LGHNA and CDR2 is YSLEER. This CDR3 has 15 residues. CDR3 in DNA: TGCGCCAGCAGCCAGAGGGACAGCTATAATTCACCCCTCCACTTT. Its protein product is CASSQRDSYNSPLHF.

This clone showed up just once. Here the CDR3 reads CASSYPSGDNTDTQYF. The CDR3 region has the DNA TGTGCCAGCAGTTACCCTAGCGGGGACAACACAGATACGCAGTATTTT. The gene calls are TRBV6-7 and TRBJ2-3; 9 bases match TRBD2. TRBV6-7 is reported as an ORF; its role is uncertain. This CDR3 spans 16 amino acids. V shed 2 bases, J shed 2 bases, and the junction held 5 bases outside the gene matches.